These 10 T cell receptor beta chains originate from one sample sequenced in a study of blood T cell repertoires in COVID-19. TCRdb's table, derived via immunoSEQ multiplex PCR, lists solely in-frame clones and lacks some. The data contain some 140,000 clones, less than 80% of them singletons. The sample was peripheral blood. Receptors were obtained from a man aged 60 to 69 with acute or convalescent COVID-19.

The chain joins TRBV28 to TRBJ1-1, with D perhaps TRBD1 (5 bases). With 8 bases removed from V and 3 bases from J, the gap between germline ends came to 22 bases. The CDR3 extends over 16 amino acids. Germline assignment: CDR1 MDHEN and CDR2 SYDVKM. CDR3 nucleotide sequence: TGTGCCAGCTCGACCGCTGGGGGGTCCATGTACACTGAAGCTTTCTTT. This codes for CASSTAGGSMYTEAFF.

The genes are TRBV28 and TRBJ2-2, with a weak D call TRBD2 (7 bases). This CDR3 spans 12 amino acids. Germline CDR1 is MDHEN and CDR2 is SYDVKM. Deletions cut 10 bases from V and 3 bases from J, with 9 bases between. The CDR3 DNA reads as TGTGCCATCGGGGGGCACACCGGGGAGCTGTTTTTT. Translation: CAIGGHTGELFF.

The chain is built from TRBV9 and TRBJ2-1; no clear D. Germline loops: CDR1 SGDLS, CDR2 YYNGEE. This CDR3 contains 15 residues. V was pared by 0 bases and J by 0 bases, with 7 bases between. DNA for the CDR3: TGTGCCAGCAGCGTAGATCCTTCCTCCTACAATGAGCAGTTCTTC. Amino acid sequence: CASSVDPSSYNEQFF.

CDR3 protein: CSVVNVETQYF. Here the CDR3 DNA reads TGCAGCGTTGTAAATGTAGAGACCCAGTACTTC. V and J are TRBV29-1 and TRBJ2-5; no reliable D call. The CDR3 is 11 amino acids. Germline CDR1 SQVTM, CDR2 ANQGSEA. Trimming took 4 bases from V and 4 from J, leaving 7 bases between them.

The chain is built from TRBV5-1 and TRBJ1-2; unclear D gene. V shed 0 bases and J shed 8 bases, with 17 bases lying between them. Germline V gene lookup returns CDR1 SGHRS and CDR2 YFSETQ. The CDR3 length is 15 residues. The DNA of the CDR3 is TGCGCCAGCAGCTTGGATAGTCCAGGCCTCCGGGGCTACACCTTC. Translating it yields CASSLDSPGLRGYTF.

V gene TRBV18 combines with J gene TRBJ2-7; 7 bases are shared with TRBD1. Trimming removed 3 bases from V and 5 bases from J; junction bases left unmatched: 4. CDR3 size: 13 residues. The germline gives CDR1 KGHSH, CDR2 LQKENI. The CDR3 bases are TGTGCCAGCTCACCCGGGACAGACAACGAGCAGTACTTC. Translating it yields CASSPGTDNEQYF.

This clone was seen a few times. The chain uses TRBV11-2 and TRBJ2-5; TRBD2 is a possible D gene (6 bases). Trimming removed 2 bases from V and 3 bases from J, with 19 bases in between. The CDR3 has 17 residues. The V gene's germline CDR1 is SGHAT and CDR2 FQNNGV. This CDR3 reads CASSLRASVWGEETQYF. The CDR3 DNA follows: TGTGCCAGCAGCTTACGGGCAAGCGTCTGGGGGGAAGAGACCCAGTACTTC.

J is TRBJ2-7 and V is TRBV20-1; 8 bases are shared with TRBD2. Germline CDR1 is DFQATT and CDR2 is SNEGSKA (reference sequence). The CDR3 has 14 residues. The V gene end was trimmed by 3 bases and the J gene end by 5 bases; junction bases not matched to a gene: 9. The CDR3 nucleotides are TGCAGTGCTAGTATCAGCGGGAGACTCAACGAGCAGTACTTC. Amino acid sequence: CSASISGRLNEQYF.

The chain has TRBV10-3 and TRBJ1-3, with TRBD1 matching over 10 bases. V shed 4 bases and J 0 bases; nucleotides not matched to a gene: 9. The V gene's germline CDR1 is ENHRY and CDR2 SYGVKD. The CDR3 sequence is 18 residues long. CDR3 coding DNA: TGTGCCATCAGTGCCGGGACAGGGGCCCTAATCTCTGGAAACACCATATATTTT. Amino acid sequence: CAISAGTGALISGNTIYF.

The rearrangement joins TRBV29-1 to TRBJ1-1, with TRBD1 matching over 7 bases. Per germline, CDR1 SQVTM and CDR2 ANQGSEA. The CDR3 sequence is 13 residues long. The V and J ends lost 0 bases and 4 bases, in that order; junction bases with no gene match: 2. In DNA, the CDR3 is TGCAGCGTTGAAGAACAGGGGACCACTGAAGCTTTCTTT. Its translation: CSVEEQGTTEAFF. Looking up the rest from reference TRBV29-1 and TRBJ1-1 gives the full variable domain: SAVISQKPSRDICQRGTSLTIQCQVDSQVTMMFWYRQQPGQSLTLIATANQGSEATYESGFVIDKFPISRPNLTFSTLTVSNMSPEDSSIYLCSVEEQGTTEAFFGQGTRLTVV.